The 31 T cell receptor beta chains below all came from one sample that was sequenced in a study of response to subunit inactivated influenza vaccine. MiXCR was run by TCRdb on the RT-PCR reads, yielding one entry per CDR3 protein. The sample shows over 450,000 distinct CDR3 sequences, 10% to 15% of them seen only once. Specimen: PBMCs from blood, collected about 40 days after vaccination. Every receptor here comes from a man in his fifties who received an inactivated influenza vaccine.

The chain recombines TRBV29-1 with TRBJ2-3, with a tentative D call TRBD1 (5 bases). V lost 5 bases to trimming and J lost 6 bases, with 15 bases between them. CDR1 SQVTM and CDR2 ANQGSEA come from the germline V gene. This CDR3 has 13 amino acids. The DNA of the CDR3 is TGCAGCGTTTATCTGGGGCCCAGGGATACGCAGTATTTT. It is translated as CSVYLGPRDTQYF.

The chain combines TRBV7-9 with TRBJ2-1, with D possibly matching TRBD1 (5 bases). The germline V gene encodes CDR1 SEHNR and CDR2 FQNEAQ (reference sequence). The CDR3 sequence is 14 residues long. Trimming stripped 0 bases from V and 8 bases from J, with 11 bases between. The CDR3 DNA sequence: TGTGCCAGCAGCTTAGCGGGGCCATTGGATGAGCAGTTCTTC. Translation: CASSLAGPLDEQFF.

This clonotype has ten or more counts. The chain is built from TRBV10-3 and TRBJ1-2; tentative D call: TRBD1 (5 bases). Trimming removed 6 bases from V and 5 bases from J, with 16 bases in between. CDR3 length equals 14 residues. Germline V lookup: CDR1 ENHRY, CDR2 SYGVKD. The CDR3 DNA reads TGTGCCATCAGCGGGACCCGGGACTCGTATGGCTACACCTTC. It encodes CAISGTRDSYGYTF.

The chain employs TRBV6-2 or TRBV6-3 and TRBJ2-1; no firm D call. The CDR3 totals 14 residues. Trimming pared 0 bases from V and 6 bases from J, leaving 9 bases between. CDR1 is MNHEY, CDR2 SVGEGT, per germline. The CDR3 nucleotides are TGTGCCAGCAGTTACTCTTCTGGGTTCAATGAGCAGTTCTTC. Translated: CASSYSSGFNEQFF.

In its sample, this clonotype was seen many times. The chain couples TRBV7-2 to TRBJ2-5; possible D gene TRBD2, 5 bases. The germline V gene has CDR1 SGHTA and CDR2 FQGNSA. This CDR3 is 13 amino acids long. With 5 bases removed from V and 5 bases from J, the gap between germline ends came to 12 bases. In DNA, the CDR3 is TGTGCCAGCAGCAAGGACCCGGGGGAGACCCAGTACTTC. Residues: CASSKDPGETQYF.

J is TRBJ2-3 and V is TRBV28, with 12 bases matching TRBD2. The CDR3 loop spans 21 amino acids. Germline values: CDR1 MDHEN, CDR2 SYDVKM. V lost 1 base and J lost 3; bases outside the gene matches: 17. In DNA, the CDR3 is TGTGCCAGCAGTTTATTCCCGTTGTCTATAGGACTAGCGGGGAGTACAGATACGCAGTATTTT. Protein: CASSLFPLSIGLAGSTDTQYF.

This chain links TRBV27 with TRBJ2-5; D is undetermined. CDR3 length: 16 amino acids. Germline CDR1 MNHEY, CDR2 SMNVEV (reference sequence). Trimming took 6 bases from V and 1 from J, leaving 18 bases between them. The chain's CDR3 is CASRRKFGRSQETQYF. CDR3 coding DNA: TGTGCCAGCAGACGAAAGTTTGGACGGTCCCAAGAGACCCAGTACTTC.

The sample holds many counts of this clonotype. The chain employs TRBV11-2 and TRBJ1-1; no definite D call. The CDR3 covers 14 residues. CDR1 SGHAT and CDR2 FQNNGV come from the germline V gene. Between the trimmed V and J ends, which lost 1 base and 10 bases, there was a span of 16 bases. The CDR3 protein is CASSLVGVLGSAFF. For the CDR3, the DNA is TGTGCCAGCAGCTTAGTAGGCGTGCTCGGCTCAGCTTTCTTT.

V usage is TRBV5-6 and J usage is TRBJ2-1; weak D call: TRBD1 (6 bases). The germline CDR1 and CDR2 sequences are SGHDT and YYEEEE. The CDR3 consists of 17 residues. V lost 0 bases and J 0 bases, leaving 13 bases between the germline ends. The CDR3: CASSLDGTTSSYNEQFF. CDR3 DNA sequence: TGTGCCAGCAGCTTGGATGGGACAACGAGCTCCTACAATGAGCAGTTCTTC. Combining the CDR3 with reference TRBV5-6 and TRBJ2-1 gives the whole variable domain DAGVTQSPTHLIKTRGQQVTLRCSPKSGHDTVSWYQQALGQGPQFIFQYYEEEERQRGNFPDRFSGHQFPNYSSELNVNALLLGDSALYLCASSLDGTTSSYNEQFFGPGTRLTVL.

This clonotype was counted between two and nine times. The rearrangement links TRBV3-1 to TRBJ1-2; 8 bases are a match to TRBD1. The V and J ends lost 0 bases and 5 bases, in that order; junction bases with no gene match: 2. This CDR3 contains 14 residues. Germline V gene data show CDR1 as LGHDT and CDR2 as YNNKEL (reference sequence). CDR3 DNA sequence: TGTGCCAGCAGCCAAGATACAGGGGGATATGGCTACACCTTC. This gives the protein CASSQDTGGYGYTF.

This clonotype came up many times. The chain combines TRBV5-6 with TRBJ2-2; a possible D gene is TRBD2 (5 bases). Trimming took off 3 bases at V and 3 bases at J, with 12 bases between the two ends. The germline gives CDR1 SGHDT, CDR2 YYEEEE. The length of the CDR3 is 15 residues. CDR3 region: CASSSWTLDTGELFF. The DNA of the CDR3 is TGTGCCAGCAGCTCGTGGACTCTAGACACCGGGGAGCTGTTTTTT.

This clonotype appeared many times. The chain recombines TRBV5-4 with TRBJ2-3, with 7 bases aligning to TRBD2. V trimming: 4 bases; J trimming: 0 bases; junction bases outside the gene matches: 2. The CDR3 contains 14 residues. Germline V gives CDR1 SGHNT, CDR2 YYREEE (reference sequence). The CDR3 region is CASSKAGSTDTQYF. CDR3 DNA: TGTGCCAGCAGCAAAGCGGGGAGCACAGATACGCAGTATTTT. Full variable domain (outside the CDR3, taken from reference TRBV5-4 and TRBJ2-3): ETGVTQSPTHLIKTRGQQVTLRCSSQSGHNTVSWYQQALGQGPQFIFQYYREEENGRGNFPPRFSGLQFPNYSSELNVNALELDDSALYLCASSKAGSTDTQYFGPGTRLTVL.

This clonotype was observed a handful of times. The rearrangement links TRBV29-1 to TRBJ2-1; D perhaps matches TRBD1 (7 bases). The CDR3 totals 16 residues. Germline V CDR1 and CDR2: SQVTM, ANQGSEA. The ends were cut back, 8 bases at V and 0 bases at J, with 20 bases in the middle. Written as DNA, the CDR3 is TGCAGCTGGGTTAGGGCAGGGGGGAGCTCCTACAATGAGCAGTTCTTC. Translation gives CSWVRAGGSSYNEQFF.

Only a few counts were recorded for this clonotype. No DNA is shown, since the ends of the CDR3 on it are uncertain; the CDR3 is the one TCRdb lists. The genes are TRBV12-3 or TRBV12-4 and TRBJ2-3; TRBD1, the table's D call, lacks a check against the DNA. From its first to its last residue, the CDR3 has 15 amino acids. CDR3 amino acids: CASSSSTGSPDTQYF.

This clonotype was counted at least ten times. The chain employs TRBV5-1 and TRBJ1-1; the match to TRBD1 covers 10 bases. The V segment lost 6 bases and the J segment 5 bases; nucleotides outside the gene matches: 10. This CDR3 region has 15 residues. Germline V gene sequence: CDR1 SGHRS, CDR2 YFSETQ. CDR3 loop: CASKDRTGGRTEAFF. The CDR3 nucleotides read TGCGCCAGCAAAGACCGGACAGGGGGAAGGACTGAAGCTTTCTTT.

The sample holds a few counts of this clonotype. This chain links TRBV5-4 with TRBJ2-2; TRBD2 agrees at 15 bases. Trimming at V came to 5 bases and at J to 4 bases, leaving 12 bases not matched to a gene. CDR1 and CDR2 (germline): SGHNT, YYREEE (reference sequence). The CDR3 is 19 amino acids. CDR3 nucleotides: TGTGCCAGCAGATCAGTGCCGGGACTAGCGGGAGGAGGCACCGGGGAGCTGTTTTTT. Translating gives CASRSVPGLAGGGTGELFF.

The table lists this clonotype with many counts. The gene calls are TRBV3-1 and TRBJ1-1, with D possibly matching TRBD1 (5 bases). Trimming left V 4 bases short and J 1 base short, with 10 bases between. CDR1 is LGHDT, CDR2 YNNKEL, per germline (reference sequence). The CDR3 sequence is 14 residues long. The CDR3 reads CASSRGGGNTEAFF. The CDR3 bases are TGTGCCAGCAGCCGCGGGGGAGGGAACACTGAAGCTTTCTTT.

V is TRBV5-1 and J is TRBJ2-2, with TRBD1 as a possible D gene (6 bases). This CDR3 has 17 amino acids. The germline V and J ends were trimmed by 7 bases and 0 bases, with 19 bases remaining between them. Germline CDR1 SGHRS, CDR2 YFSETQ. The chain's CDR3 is CASGSATGKANTGELFF. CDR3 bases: TGCGCCAGCGGATCCGCGACAGGAAAAGCGAACACCGGGGAGCTGTTTTTT. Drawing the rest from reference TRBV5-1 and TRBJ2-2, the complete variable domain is KAGVTQTPRYLIKTRGQQVTLSCSPISGHRSVSWYQQTPGQGLQFLFEYFSETQRNKGNFPGRFSGRQFSNSRSEMNVSTLELGDSALYLCASGSATGKANTGELFFGEGSRLTVL.

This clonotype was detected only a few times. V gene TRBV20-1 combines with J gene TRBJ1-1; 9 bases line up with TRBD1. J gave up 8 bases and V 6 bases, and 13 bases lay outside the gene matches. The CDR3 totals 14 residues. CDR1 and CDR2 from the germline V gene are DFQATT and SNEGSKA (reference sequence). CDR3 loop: CSARTGEGFGEAFF. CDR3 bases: TGCAGTGCGCGGACAGGGGAGGGTTTTGGAGAAGCTTTCTTT.

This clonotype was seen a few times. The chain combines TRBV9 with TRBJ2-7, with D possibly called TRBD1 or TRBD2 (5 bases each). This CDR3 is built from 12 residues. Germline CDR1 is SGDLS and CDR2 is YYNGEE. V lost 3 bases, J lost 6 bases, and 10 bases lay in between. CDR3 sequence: CASSALGGEQYF. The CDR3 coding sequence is TGTGCCAGCAGCGCCCTTGGGGGCGAGCAGTACTTC.

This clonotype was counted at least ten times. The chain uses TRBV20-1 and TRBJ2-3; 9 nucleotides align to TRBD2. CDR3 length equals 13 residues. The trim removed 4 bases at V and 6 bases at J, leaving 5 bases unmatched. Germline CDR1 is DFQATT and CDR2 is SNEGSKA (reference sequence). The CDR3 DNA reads TGCAGTGCTACTATAGCGGGAGCTGATACGCAGTATTTT. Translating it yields CSATIAGADTQYF.

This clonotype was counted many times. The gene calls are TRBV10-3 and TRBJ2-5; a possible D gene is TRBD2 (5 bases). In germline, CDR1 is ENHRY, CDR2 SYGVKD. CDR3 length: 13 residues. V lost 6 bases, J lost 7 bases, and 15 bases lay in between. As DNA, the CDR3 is TGTGCCATCAGCGCACTGGACGCGGGGACCCAGTACTTC. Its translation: CAISALDAGTQYF.

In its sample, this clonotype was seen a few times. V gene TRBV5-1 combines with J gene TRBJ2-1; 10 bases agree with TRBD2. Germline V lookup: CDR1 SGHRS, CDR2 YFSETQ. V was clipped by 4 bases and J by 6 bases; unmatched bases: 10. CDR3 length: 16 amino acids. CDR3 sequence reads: CASSDPGTSVLNEQFF. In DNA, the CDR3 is TGCGCCAGCAGCGACCCCGGGACTAGCGTTCTCAATGAGCAGTTCTTC.

CDR3 nucleotides: TGTGCCAGCAGCGAACGACAACGATATGGCTACACCTTC. Translated, it gives CASSERQRYGYTF. The chain recombines TRBV7-2 with TRBJ1-2, with unresolved D. The V and J ends lost 5 bases and 5 bases respectively, with 12 bases between them. Germline V gives CDR1 SGHTA, CDR2 FQGNSA. There are 13 residues in the CDR3.

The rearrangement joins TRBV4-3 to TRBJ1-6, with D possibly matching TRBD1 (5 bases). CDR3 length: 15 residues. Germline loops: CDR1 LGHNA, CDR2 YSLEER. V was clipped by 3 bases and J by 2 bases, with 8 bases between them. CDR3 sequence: CASSHSGPYNSPLHF. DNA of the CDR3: TGCGCCAGCAGCCACTCGGGACCCTATAATTCACCCCTCCACTTT.

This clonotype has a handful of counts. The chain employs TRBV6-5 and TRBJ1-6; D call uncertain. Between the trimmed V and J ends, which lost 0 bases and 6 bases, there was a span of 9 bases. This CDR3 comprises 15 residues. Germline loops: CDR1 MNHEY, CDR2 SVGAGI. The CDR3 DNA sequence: TGTGCCAGCAGTTACTCGGTCCGGGGTAATTCACCCCTCCACTTT. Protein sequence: CASSYSVRGNSPLHF.

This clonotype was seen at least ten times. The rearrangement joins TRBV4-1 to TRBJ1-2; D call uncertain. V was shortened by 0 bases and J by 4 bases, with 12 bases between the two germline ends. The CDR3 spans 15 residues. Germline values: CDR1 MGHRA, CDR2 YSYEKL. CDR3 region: CASSQEPDWSYGYTF. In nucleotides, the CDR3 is TGCGCCAGCAGCCAAGAGCCGGACTGGTCCTATGGCTACACCTTC.

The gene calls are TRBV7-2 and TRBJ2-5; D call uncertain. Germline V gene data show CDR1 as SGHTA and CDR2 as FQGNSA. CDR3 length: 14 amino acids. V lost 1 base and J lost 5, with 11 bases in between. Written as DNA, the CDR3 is TGTGCCAGCAGCTTAGTACGCGGAGCGGAGACCCAGTACTTC. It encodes CASSLVRGAETQYF.

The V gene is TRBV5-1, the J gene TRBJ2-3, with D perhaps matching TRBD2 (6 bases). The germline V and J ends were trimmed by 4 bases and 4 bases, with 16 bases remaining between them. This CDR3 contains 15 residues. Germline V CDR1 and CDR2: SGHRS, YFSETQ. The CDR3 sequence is CASSDRDLVADTQYF. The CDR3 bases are TGCGCCAGCAGCGACCGGGACTTAGTCGCAGATACGCAGTATTTT.

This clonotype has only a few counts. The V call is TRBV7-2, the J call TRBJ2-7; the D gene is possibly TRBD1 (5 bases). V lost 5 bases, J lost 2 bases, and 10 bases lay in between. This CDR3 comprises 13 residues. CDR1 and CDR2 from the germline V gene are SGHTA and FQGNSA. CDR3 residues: CASSTRVPYEQYF. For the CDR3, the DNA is TGTGCCAGCAGCACCAGGGTACCCTACGAGCAGTACTTC.

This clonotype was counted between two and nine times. The DNA of the CDR3 is TGCAGCGTCTGGACAGCCAAAGAGACCCAGTACTTC. This codes for CSVWTAKETQYF. V gene TRBV29-1 combines with J gene TRBJ2-5, with a weak D call TRBD1 (6 bases). In germline, CDR1 is SQVTM, CDR2 ANQGSEA. The ends were cut back, 6 bases at V and 3 bases at J, with 11 bases in the middle. There are 12 residues in the CDR3.